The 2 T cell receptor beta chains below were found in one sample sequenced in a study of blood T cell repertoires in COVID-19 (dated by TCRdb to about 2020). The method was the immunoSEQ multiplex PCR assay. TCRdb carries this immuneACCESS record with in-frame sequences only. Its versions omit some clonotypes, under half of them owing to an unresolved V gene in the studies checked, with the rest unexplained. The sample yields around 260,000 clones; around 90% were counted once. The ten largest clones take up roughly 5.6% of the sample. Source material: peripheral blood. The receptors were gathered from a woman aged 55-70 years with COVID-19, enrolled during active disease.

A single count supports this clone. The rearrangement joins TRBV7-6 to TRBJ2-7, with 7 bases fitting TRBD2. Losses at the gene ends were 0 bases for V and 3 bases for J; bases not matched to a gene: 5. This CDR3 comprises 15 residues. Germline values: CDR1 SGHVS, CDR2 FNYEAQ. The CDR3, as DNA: TGTGCCAGCAGCTTAGCGGCGGGAGCTAGCTACGAGCAGTACTTC. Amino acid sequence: CASSLAAGASYEQYF.

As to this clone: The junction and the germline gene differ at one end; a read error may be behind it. The CDR3: CASSLATSEGEGEQFF. The CDR3 DNA is TGTGCCAGCAGCCTAGCCACTAGCGAAGGGGAGGGTGAGCAGTTCTTC. The J gene is TRBJ2-1, the V gene TRBV7-2, with TRBD2 matching 7 bases. Germline-derived CDR1 and CDR2 are SGHTA and FQGNSA. This CDR3 spans 16 amino acids.